The entry below describes one T cell receptor beta chain. Its antigen is unknown. The sample originates from a study of post-analysis software for immune sequencing data. Study-level points and caveats: Batch-matched samples strongly co-clustered by F measure. Controls showed significantly higher normalized Chao1 diversity than did multiple sclerosis patients. TRBV5-6, TRBV5-1 and TRBV20-1 belonged to a set of about five TRBV segments that were more frequent in patients than controls.

Researchers reported that TCR beta cDNA libraries carried unique molecular identifiers. Input amounts of roughly 0.85 to 10 million T cells were used. These gave 500,000 or so cDNA molecules, so each molecule approximated one T cell. One entry per CDR3 protein, called by TCRdb with MiXCR from the PCR reads. The profile shows about 770,000 distinct CDR3 sequences, around 46% of them singletons. The CDR3 loop spans 15 amino acids. Trimming left V 0 bases short and J 9 bases short, with 12 bases between. Germline loops: CDR1 LGHDT, CDR2 YNNKEL (reference sequence). The sample was blood. The chain links TRBV3-1 to TRBJ1-6; D gene unclear. This receptor was taken from a girl between 5 and 17 years old with multiple sclerosis. CDR3 coding DNA: TGTGCCAGCAGCCAAGACCCACGTTTAGGTTCACCCCTCCACTTT. It codes for CASSQDPRLGSPLHF. Supplemented by reference TRBV3-1 and TRBJ1-6, the full variable domain reads DTAVSQTPKYLVTQMGNDKSIKCEQNLGHDTMYWYKQDSKKFLKIMFSYNNKELIINETVPNRFSPKSPDKAHLNLHINSLELGDSAVYFCASSQDPRLGSPLHFGNGTRLTVT.